The 4 T cell receptor beta chains presented below share a single source sample, sequenced in a study of T cell repertoires in cytomegalovirus infection. For these TCRs, the target antigens are not known. TCRdb re-called the reads through MiXCR, storing one row per CDR3 protein. This repertoire shows roughly 570,000 distinct CDR3 sequences, 40% found once; its top ten account for 48%. The sample here was cultured PBMCs, taken from culture after CMV antigen stimulation. These receptors were taken from a human donor in good health (CMV status not recorded). Some clones in this sample may be carry-over from other donors' samples.

The chain recombines TRBV5-1 with TRBJ2-7; D is uncertain. V shed 4 bases and J shed 2 bases, with 13 bases lying between them. Germline CDR1 reads SGHRS; CDR2 reads YFSETQ. There are 14 residues in the CDR3. CDR3 loop: CASSQPGFTYEQYF. Written as DNA, the CDR3 is TGCGCCAGCAGCCAACCCGGATTTACCTACGAGCAGTACTTC.

The chain combines TRBV5-4 with TRBJ2-5, with D maybe TRBD2 (5 bases). The germline V gene encodes CDR1 SGHNT and CDR2 YYREEE (reference sequence). The CDR3 extends over 13 amino acids. Deletions cut 7 bases from V and 5 bases from J, with 15 bases between. This chain's CDR3 is CASQNGGGETQYF. The CDR3 DNA reads as TGTGCCAGCCAAAATGGAGGTGGGGAGACCCAGTACTTC.

The CDR3 loop reads CASGWAGVSSYEQYF. CDR3 DNA: TGTGCCAGCGGTTGGGCCGGCGTATCATCCTACGAGCAGTACTTC. The gene calls are TRBV7-2 and TRBJ2-7; D is undetermined. The CDR3 length is 15 residues. Germline values: CDR1 SGHTA, CDR2 FQGNSA. The V end was cut by 8 bases, the J end by 1 base, with 18 bases between.

This chain links TRBV7-2 with TRBJ1-6; no clear D gene. Germline V gene sequence: CDR1 SGHTA, CDR2 FQGNSA. The V end lost 2 bases, the J end lost 6 bases, and 14 bases lay between the germline ends. The CDR3 length is 16 residues. DNA for the CDR3: TGTGCCAGCAGCTTAAAGGGTAGTCAAATTAATTCACCCCTCCACTTT. Encoded protein: CASSLKGSQINSPLHF.